The 21 T cell receptor beta chains given below trace back to one sample, sequenced in a study of blood T cell repertoires in COVID-19. The data were produced by immunoSEQ multiplex PCR, yet TCRdb's version contains in-frame clones alone and is incomplete. This sample has 120,000 or so clones, with 88% found just once. The sequenced sample consisted of peripheral blood. The receptors shown here come from a human donor in a cohort sampled during active COVID-19.

The chain employs TRBV7-9 and TRBJ2-3; possibly TRBD1 for D (6 bases). The CDR3 extends over 13 amino acids. The V gene lost 4 bases and the J gene lost 6 bases, with 11 bases spanning the gap. Germline CDR1 and CDR2: SEHNR and FQNEAQ (reference sequence). The CDR3 coding sequence is TGTGCCAGCAGCTCCGCAGGGGCGGATACGCAGTATTTT. Its protein product is CASSSAGADTQYF.

In nucleotides, the CDR3 is TGTGCCAGCAGTCCCCGTCGGTACTATGGCTACACCTTC. It yields the protein CASSPRRYYGYTF. J is TRBJ1-2 and V is TRBV6-5; D ambiguous. V gave up 5 bases and J gave up 3 bases, with 10 bases separating them. Germline CDR1 reads MNHEY; CDR2 reads SVGAGI. There are 13 residues in the CDR3.

The chain combines TRBV27 with TRBJ1-1; D gene ambiguous. The germline CDR1 and CDR2 sequences are MNHEY and SMNVEV (reference sequence). Trimming stripped 5 bases from V and 3 bases from J, with 13 bases between. The CDR3 consists of 14 residues. The DNA for the CDR3 is TGTGCCAGCAGTCTAAGTGTCGGGGACACTGAAGCTTTCTTT. Residues: CASSLSVGDTEAFF.

This clone was observed a single time. The CDR3 coding sequence is TGTGCCAGCAGCCTCGGACAGGGAAACTCACCCCTCCACTTT. It translates to CASSLGQGNSPLHF. V usage is TRBV11-3 and J usage is TRBJ1-6, with 8 bases matching TRBD1. Germline CDR1 SGHNT, CDR2 YENEEA. The junction had 7 bases not matched to a gene; V was cut back by 5 bases and J by 10 bases. CDR3 length: 14 residues.

V usage is TRBV28 and J usage is TRBJ1-5; D is undetermined. This CDR3 is 13 amino acids long. Germline loops: CDR1 MDHEN, CDR2 SYDVKM. The V end lost 6 bases, the J end lost 3 bases, and 9 bases lay between the germline ends. CDR3 residues: CASSTPPNQPQHF. The CDR3 coding sequence is TGTGCCAGCAGCACACCGCCCAATCAGCCCCAGCATTTT.

The chain has TRBV29-1 and TRBJ1-1; 10 positions agree with TRBD1. In germline, CDR1 is SQVTM, CDR2 ANQGSEA. This CDR3 contains 13 residues. V was clipped by 3 bases and J by 4 bases; unmatched bases: 2. The CDR3 DNA reads as TGCAGCGTTGAGCGGACAGGGGGCACTGAAGCTTTCTTT. Its translation is CSVERTGGTEAFF.

The CDR3 sequence: CATKENRTSLWEQFF. The CDR3 nucleotides read TGTGCCACCAAAGAGAATAGGACTTCCCTCTGGGAGCAGTTCTTC. This chain links TRBV24-1 with TRBJ2-1; D perhaps matches TRBD2 (5 bases). Trimming removed 8 bases at V and 10 bases at J, with 23 bases between. Germline CDR1 reads KGHDR; CDR2 reads SFDVKD. There are 15 residues in the CDR3.

This clone has only a few counts. The V call is TRBV5-8, the J call TRBJ1-5; maybe TRBD1 (6 bases). CDR1 and CDR2 from the germline V gene are SGHTS and YDEGEE. Trimming stripped 4 bases from V and 6 bases from J, with 14 bases between. This CDR3 spans 14 amino acids. The CDR3 region has the DNA TGTGCCAGCAGCCCGAACAGGGACGGTCAGCCCCAGCATTTT. Protein product: CASSPNRDGQPQHF. Looking up the rest from reference TRBV5-8 and TRBJ1-5 gives the full variable domain: EAGVTQSPTHLIKTRGQQATLRCSPISGHTSVYWYQQALGLGLQFLLWYDEGEERNRGNFPPRFSGRQFPNYSSELNVNALELEDSALYLCASSPNRDGQPQHFGDGTRLSIL.

In this sample, this clone turned up once. The chain is built from TRBV7-9 and TRBJ2-5; D is uncertain. The CDR3 is made up of 12 amino acids. Germline-derived CDR1 and CDR2 are SEHNR and FQNEAQ (reference sequence). V lost 1 base and J lost 7, with 7 bases in between. The CDR3 region has the DNA TGTGCCAGCAGCTTAGAGTACGGGACCCAGTACTTC. Translated, it gives CASSLEYGTQYF.

This chain connects TRBV19 to TRBJ2-4, with D unresolved. Trimming stripped 4 bases from V and 2 bases from J, with 15 bases between. The CDR3 runs to 16 residues. CDR1 is LNHDA, CDR2 SQIVND, per germline (reference sequence). The DNA for the CDR3 is TGTGCCAGTAGTACTAAGGAGTGGATTACCAAAAACATTCAGTACTTC. This encodes CASSTKEWITKNIQYF.

The chain has TRBV10-1 and TRBJ2-3; D is unclear. V shed 3 bases and J shed 5 bases, with 9 bases lying between them. Germline V lookup: CDR1 WNHNN, CDR2 SYGVQD (reference sequence). The CDR3 is made up of 13 amino acids. The CDR3 DNA reads as TGCGCCAGCAGTGAAGCAGCAGGAGATACGCAGTATTTT. Translated: CASSEAAGDTQYF.

The V gene is TRBV19, the J gene TRBJ2-7; the D gene is possibly TRBD2 (6 bases). The CDR3 has 17 amino acids. Trimming removed 3 bases from V and 3 bases from J, with 21 bases in between. Germline values: CDR1 LNHDA, CDR2 SQIVND (reference sequence). The CDR3 nucleotides are TGTGCCAGTAGTATGGCAGCGGGTAGTTCCCCTAACTACGAGCAGTACTTC. Translated, it gives CASSMAAGSSPNYEQYF.

The V and J genes are TRBV11-2 and TRBJ2-7, with D perhaps matching TRBD1 (6 bases). Germline assignment: CDR1 SGHAT and CDR2 FQNNGV. Between the trimmed V and J ends, which lost 7 bases and 5 bases, there was a span of 15 bases. This CDR3 is 13 amino acids long. The CDR3 DNA is TGTGCCAGCACACTGGGGCCAGGGGACGAGCAGTACTTC. This translates into CASTLGPGDEQYF.

This clone was counted a few times. The rearrangement joins TRBV11-2 to TRBJ1-4; perhaps TRBD1 as D (6 bases). Trimming removed 4 bases from V and 4 bases from J, with 13 bases in between. Germline V gene sequence: CDR1 SGHAT, CDR2 FQNNGV. The CDR3 sequence is 15 residues long. CDR3 sequence reads: CASSSQPRGNEKLFF. CDR3 DNA sequence: TGTGCCAGCAGCTCCCAGCCCAGGGGTAATGAAAAACTGTTTTTT.

This rearrangement joins TRBV19 to TRBJ1-2; 7 bases map to TRBD1. The germline gives CDR1 LNHDA, CDR2 SQIVND (reference sequence). Trimming cost V 8 bases and J 7 bases; bases outside gene matches: 16. This CDR3 spans 15 amino acids. Written as DNA, the CDR3 is TGTGCCAGTCAACCGGAGGGGGCACTCCACCCTGGCTACACCTTC. This sequence encodes CASQPEGALHPGYTF. The full variable domain, its missing parts supplied by reference TRBV19 and TRBJ1-2, is DGGITQSPKYLFRKEGQNVTLSCEQNLNHDAMYWYRQDPGQGLRLIYYSQIVNDFQKGDIAEGYSVSREKKESFPLTVTSAQKNPTAFYLCASQPEGALHPGYTFGSGTRLTVV.

The chain employs TRBV5-1 and TRBJ2-7, with TRBD2 identical over 9 bases. The CDR3 totals 16 residues. The germline CDR1 and CDR2 sequences are SGHRS and YFSETQ. Trimming at V came to 3 bases and at J to 0 bases, leaving 7 bases not matched to a gene. The CDR3 sequence: CASSSGTSGLSYEQYF. In DNA, the CDR3 is TGCGCCAGCAGCTCGGGTACTAGCGGGCTCTCCTACGAGCAGTACTTC. Full variable domain (remainder filled in from reference TRBV5-1 and TRBJ2-7): KAGVTQTPRYLIKTRGQQVTLSCSPISGHRSVSWYQQTPGQGLQFLFEYFSETQRNKGNFPGRFSGRQFSNSRSEMNVSTLELGDSALYLCASSSGTSGLSYEQYFGPGTRLTVT.

The chain carries TRBV18 and TRBJ2-3; TRBD2 agrees at 7 bases. V shed 0 bases, J shed 5 bases, and the junction held 8 bases outside the gene matches. Germline CDR1 and CDR2: KGHSH and LQKENI. The CDR3 is 16 residues long. CDR3 protein: CASSPPKAGRKDTQYF. The CDR3, as DNA: TGTGCCAGCTCACCACCAAAAGCGGGGAGAAAAGATACGCAGTATTTT.

The chain has TRBV18 and TRBJ2-7; 7 positions agree with TRBD2. The CDR3 runs 15 residues. The trim removed 2 bases at V and 0 bases at J, leaving 4 bases unmatched. Germline lookup yields CDR1 KGHSH and CDR2 LQKENI. CDR3 protein: CASSPWLADSYEQYF. The CDR3 DNA follows: TGTGCCAGCTCACCATGGCTAGCGGACTCCTACGAGCAGTACTTC.

J is TRBJ1-5 and V is TRBV19; 7 bases line up with TRBD1. CDR1 and CDR2 from the germline V gene are LNHDA and SQIVND (reference sequence). The V and J ends lost 5 bases and 7 bases, in that order; junction bases with no gene match: 11. There are 15 residues in the CDR3. The CDR3 sequence is CASSPDATGTQPQHF. For the CDR3, the DNA is TGTGCCAGTAGTCCCGATGCGACAGGGACGCAGCCCCAGCATTTT. The whole variable domain, filled in from reference TRBV19 and TRBJ1-5, reads DGGITQSPKYLFRKEGQNVTLSCEQNLNHDAMYWYRQDPGQGLRLIYYSQIVNDFQKGDIAEGYSVSREKKESFPLTVTSAQKNPTAFYLCASSPDATGTQPQHFGDGTRLSIL.

This chain uses TRBV4-2 with TRBJ2-5, with D maybe TRBD1 (5 bases). V lost 3 bases to trimming and J lost 5 bases, with 7 bases between them. CDR3 length: 12 amino acids. From germline, CDR1 is LGHNA and CDR2 YNFKEQ. CDR3 protein: CASSHPGETQYF. The CDR3 nucleotides are TGTGCCAGCAGCCACCCAGGGGAGACCCAGTACTTC.

The genes are TRBV10-2 and TRBJ2-3; D is possibly TRBD2 (6 bases). CDR3 length: 16 residues. The V end was cut by 3 bases, the J end by 3 bases, with 16 bases between. Germline V gene sequence: CDR1 WSHSY, CDR2 SAAADI. CDR3 DNA sequence: TGCGCCAGCAGTGAACGGAGGGACGACTGGACAGATACGCAGTATTTT. This sequence encodes CASSERRDDWTDTQYF.